This TCR beta chain was documented in a study of a mutant IDH1 vaccine in newly diagnosed glioma. Study-level information: Patients had received radiotherapy, temozolomide, or both previously, most receiving both.

Looked up from germline, CDR1 is SQVTM and CDR2 is ANQGSEA. Germline trimming cut 2 bases from V and 2 bases from J; bases unmatched to any gene: 2. The CDR3 consists of 13 residues. Profiled with immunoSEQ multiplex PCR; TCRdb holds only in-frame clones, not every one. The top ten hold roughly 5.3% of the sample, which has 70,000 to 95,000 clones, roughly 87% seen once. The time point was: baseline, week 1 (first vaccination visit). Treatment reported: pre-vaccination baseline after standard-of-care therapy. Donor diagnoses consisted of new WHO grade 3 or 4 IDH1-mutant, ATRX-lost astrocytomas. This specimen consisted of PBMCs, obtained from a glioma patient treated with radiotherapy, temozolomide or both. The V call is TRBV29-1, the J call TRBJ1-1, with TRBD1 matching 7 bases. The sequence came from a man aged 40-50 years with glioma. Some clones in this sample may be carry-over from other donors' samples. The CDR3: CSVERGGNTEAFF. The DNA for the CDR3 is TGCAGCGTTGAACGAGGGGGCAACACTGAAGCTTTCTTT.